This T cell receptor (beta chain) comes out of a study of blood T cell repertoires in COVID-19 (dated by TCRdb to 2020 to 2022). Turning to the overall study: Samples covering the acute and convalescent phases of COVID-19 were provided by collaborators in the United States, Italy and Spain. The repertoires were made available in a free public database intended to serve as a resource for research on the immune response to SARS-CoV-2. Sample metadata almost always included a de-identified subject ID, COVID-19 status, age in years and sex. The material from the prospective study consisted of cDNA or gDNA derived from T cells, B-cell-depleted T cells, or PBMCs. The dataset comprised deeply sampled blood TCRbeta repertoires from subjects exposed to, actively infected with, or recovered from COVID-19. The samples were drawn from the first 160 participants of the ongoing ImmuneRACE study and from 1,254 subjects provided by 6 global collaborators. Where available, HLA class I and class II types were taken from metadata supplied by the sample provider and were not determined by assay-based typing. The investigation overall reported the following: The quantity of clinical and demographic metadata differed by source and by participant and was supplied without curation.

To note about this clone: Its antigen remains unidentified. One base away there is no much larger clone; base qualities are not given.

Each collaborating institution followed its own protocols to collect whole blood in K2EDTA tubes. For TCRbeta analysis, collaborator samples were shipped as frozen whole blood, as isolated PBMCs, or as DNA extracted from either sample type. TCRbeta CDR3 regions were amplified from genomic DNA by means of the immunoSEQ Assay, a bias-controlled multiplex PCR. The study's processing was this. The number of nucleated cells in each sample was estimated from the amplification of reference gene primers within the assay. To quantify the absolute abundance of each unique TCRbeta CDR3 rearrangement, sequence reads were collapsed and filtered. Productive Simpson clonality was computed per sample as the square root of Simpson's diversity index over productive rearrangements. What TCRdb holds here is the immuneACCESS table cut down to in-frame rearrangements. Part of the clones is not present; checked against another copy, under half of the missing clones reflect an unresolved V gene, and the others are unexplained. V, J and clone size reflect that table, while D and trimming were determined from the DNA. The sample contains about 140,000 clones, roughly 82% of them found a single time. Less than 15% of the sample belongs to the ten largest clones.

The V end gives up 4 bases and the J end 1 base, leaving 5 bases in the junction not matched to a gene. From a lookup of the germline V gene, CDR1 and CDR2 are SGHRS and YFSETQ. The CDR3 numbers 15 residues from cysteine through phenylalanine. Solely the CDR3 DNA is kept, with 45 bases framed from the first base. The sequence is built from TRBV5-1 and TRBJ2-3, with 8 junctional bases fitting TRBD2. This clonotype originated in a man older than 75 with acute or convalescent COVID-19. The source material was peripheral blood. The DNA sequence is as follows: TGCGCCAGCAGCCCGGGACTAGTCGGCACAGATACGCAGTATTTT. This codes for CASSPGLVGTDTQYF.